This T cell receptor beta chain was identified during a study of neurological immune-mediated disorders (dated by TCRdb to between 2018 and 2021). The study in broad terms: Peripheral blood TCR-beta repertoires from patients with HTLV-I-associated myelopathy (HAM/TSP), patients with multiple sclerosis, and healthy controls were compared in the study using UMI-based sequencing. Alongside PBMC samples, the set of around 99 TCR-beta libraries contained longitudinal samples, technical triplicates, and paired CD4+ and CD8+ T-cell subsets that had been sorted. Of the approximately 70 subjects in the cohort, around 14 were HAM/TSP patients, some 35 were multiple sclerosis patients, and some 20 were healthy controls. What the research found in general, with its limitations: TCR clonal expansion was highest in HAM/TSP patients and lowest in MS patients, with MS patients falling below even healthy controls. Across subjects, expanded clones never shared an identical CDR3 amino acid sequence, which suggests that the TCR-beta repertoires in every group were private.

This clonotype has at least ten counts. The specificity of this receptor is unknown. Base qualities were left out, and no much larger clone turns up one base away. The healthy controls were volunteers from a blood bank in Maryland, USA. Sorted-subset TCR libraries were prepared from about 1 million sorted CD4+ or CD8+ T cells. PBMCs were separated from peripheral blood using Ficoll-Hypaque density gradient centrifugation and then cryopreserved in liquid nitrogen. Paired sorted CD4+ and CD8+ subsets came from healthy controls, HAM/TSP patients and MS patients. Trimming leaves V shorter by 5 bases and J shorter by 1 base, with the junction holding 8 bases beyond the gene matches. From the cysteine through the phenylalanine, the CDR3 covers 16 amino acids. Of all the DNA, just the CDR3 is kept, 48 bases in frame from base 1. The germline V gene specifies SGHVS as CDR1 and FQNEAQ as CDR2. cDNA was synthesized by template-switch 5'RACE using a primer carrying a 10-nucleotide random unique molecular identifier by which each TCR transcript was tagged. Every sequencing run yielded over 160 million TCR-beta sequences covering 15-18 subjects. The RNeasy kit was used to extract total RNA. The KAPA Real-time Library Amplification kit was used to amplify TCR-beta VDJ regions with primers targeting the TCR constant region and the 5'RACE anchor. Sample indexes and Illumina adaptors were added in a first PCR, and a second PCR then increased library yield. After purification with Ampure beads, the TCR product of roughly 650 bp was size-selected on a 2% E-gel SizeSelection system. Before pooling, library quality was checked on a Bioanalyzer, concentration was measured with Qubit, and libraries were quantified with the Kapa Library Quantification kit. An Illumina HiSeq 2500 sequenced the libraries paired-end 2 x 150 bp. To increase sequence diversity, roughly 24-31% phiX was spiked into each library pool. Regarding the original processing steps: Quality-filtered reads were processed with the UMI-based MiGEC pipeline, which removed over 80% of raw TCR sequences during error correction. IMGT germline references were used for alignment of VDJ genes, and clonotypes were defined by a unique CDR3 amino acid sequence together with V-J genes. VDJtools evaluated clonal expansion, Shannon diversity and CDR3 relatedness (CalcPairwiseDistances, ClusterSamples); CLCbio workbench built phylogenetic trees. Clones with at least 8 unique UMIs were defined as expanded, with this threshold being based on coefficient-of-variation modelling across technical triplicates. The public reads were reanalyzed by TCRdb: fastp trimming at Q25, MiXCR alignment, in-frame beta chains only. Rows are unified per CDR3 protein, each entry keeping the most common DNA and genes. These V and J calls originate from TCRdb's pipeline instead of the authors' own analysis. The sample table lists about 30,000 distinct CDR3 sequences, under 6.5% of them with a count of one. Approximately 2% of the sample rests with the top ten.

The material sequenced was CD4+ T cells from blood. The rearranged segments are TRBV7-8 and TRBJ2-1, with 7 bases in between that match TRBD1. The source of this sequence is a woman aged 45-65 years in good health. Here is the DNA: TGTGCCAGCAGCCTCACCGGCAGGGGGTCCTACAATGAGCAGTTCTTC. The resulting protein is CASSLTGRGSYNEQFF. Joined to the reference TRBV7-8 and TRBJ2-1 proteins, this CDR3 gives the full variable domain: GAGVSQSPRYKVAKRGQDVALRCDPISGHVSLFWYQQALGQGPEFLTYFQNEAQLDKSGLPSDRFFAERPEGSVSTLKIQRTQQEDSAVYLCASSLTGRGSYNEQFFGPGTRLTVL.